Following are 24 T cell receptor beta chains from one sample sequenced in a study of T cell responses to AZD1222 COVID-19 vaccine. Only in-frame clones appear in the TCRdb table, and some are missing; sequencing was by immunoSEQ multiplex PCR. There are almost 80,000 clones in the sample; roughly 87% occur only once, and 24% lies in the top ten. Sequencing was performed on peripheral blood, taken on day 0 of AZD1222 vaccination. Every receptor here comes from an adult in good health.

The chain recombines TRBV11-3 with TRBJ2-7, with D possibly being TRBD1 or TRBD2 (5 bases each). CDR1 and CDR2 from the germline V gene are SGHNT and YENEEA. This CDR3 region has 16 residues. Deletions cut 5 bases from V and 2 bases from J, with 19 bases between. The DNA for the CDR3 is TGTGCCAGCAGCCTATACCCCGGGACGGAGACCTACGAGCAGTACTTC. Translating gives CASSLYPGTETYEQYF.

Here the CDR3 DNA reads TGTGCCTGGAAAGCCTCTGGAAACACCATATATTTT. Residues: CAWKASGNTIYF. J is TRBJ1-3 and V is TRBV30, with D unresolved. This CDR3 comprises 12 residues. Germline assignment: CDR1 GTSNPN and CDR2 SVGIG (reference sequence). Trimming took 4 bases from V and 0 from J, leaving 4 bases between them.

Regarding this clone: Mismatch with germline at one junction end may stem from a read error. The V call is TRBV28, the J call TRBJ1-4, with D possibly matching TRBD1 (6 bases). Germline V CDR1 and CDR2: MDHEN, SYDVKM. This CDR3 is built from 11 residues. CDR3 sequence: CACRGREKLFF. For the CDR3, the DNA is TGTGCCTGCAGGGGACGGGAAAAACTGTTTTTT.

V gene TRBV12-3 or TRBV12-4 combines with J gene TRBJ2-7; 7 bases agree with TRBD1. The CDR3 consists of 13 residues. Trimming cost V 3 bases and J 6 bases; bases outside gene matches: 5. The CDR3 here is CASSFTGDSEQYF. In nucleotides, the CDR3 is TGTGCCAGCAGTTTTACAGGGGACAGCGAGCAGTACTTC.

The chain carries TRBV5-5 and TRBJ1-1; D is possibly TRBD1 (5 bases). The CDR3 is 16 amino acids. The V end was cut by 7 bases, the J end by 1 base, with 20 bases between. Germline V gene lookup returns CDR1 SGHKS and CDR2 YYEKEE (reference sequence). The CDR3 loop is CASEGVFGMRNTEAFF. DNA for the CDR3: TGTGCCAGCGAAGGGGTGTTTGGAATGAGGAACACTGAAGCTTTCTTT.

This clone was seen more than once but under ten times. The chain links TRBV27 to TRBJ2-2; D is uncertain. Per the germline V gene, CDR1 is MNHEY and CDR2 is SMNVEV (reference sequence). V lost 2 bases, J lost 6 bases, and 10 bases lay in between. This CDR3 region has 14 residues. The CDR3 loop reads CASSLNGYAGELFF. CDR3 coding DNA: TGTGCCAGCAGTTTAAATGGTTACGCCGGGGAGCTGTTTTTT.

The V and J genes are TRBV18 and TRBJ2-6; D not certain. The CDR3 contains 15 residues. Germline lookup yields CDR1 KGHSH and CDR2 LQKENI. V lost 2 bases and J 0 bases, leaving 5 bases between the germline ends. This chain's CDR3 is CASSPSSSGANVLTF. CDR3 DNA: TGTGCCAGCTCACCATCCTCCTCTGGGGCCAACGTCCTGACTTTC.

The chain recombines TRBV5-6 with TRBJ1-1; the D is unclear. Trimming removed 1 base from V and 0 bases from J, with 7 bases in between. In germline, CDR1 is SGHDT, CDR2 YYEEEE. This CDR3 is 14 amino acids long. The CDR3 DNA follows: TGTGCCAGCAGCTTGAGGCGGGTGAACACTGAAGCTTTCTTT. The encoded protein is CASSLRRVNTEAFF.

This clone was detected once. The V gene is TRBV6-6, the J gene TRBJ1-4; D ambiguous. CDR1 is MNHNY and CDR2 is SVGAGI in the germline V gene (reference sequence). The CDR3 contains 15 residues. V was cut by 5 bases and J by 5 bases, with 15 bases left in between. CDR3 amino acids: CASSTRALKNEKLFF. CDR3 nucleotide sequence: TGTGCCAGCAGTACGCGGGCCCTCAAAAATGAAAAACTGTTTTTT.

J is TRBJ2-7 and V is TRBV28; the D is unclear. The CDR3 spans 11 residues. The V and J ends lost 3 bases and 9 bases respectively, with 9 bases between them. In germline, CDR1 is MDHEN, CDR2 SYDVKM. The CDR3 DNA sequence: TGTGCCAGCAGTTTCCCCGGCGGGCAGTACTTC. This translates into CASSFPGGQYF.

This chain joins TRBV5-1 and TRBJ1-3, with 9 bases fitting TRBD1. Germline V gene sequence: CDR1 SGHRS, CDR2 YFSETQ. The CDR3 runs to 18 residues. With 1 base clipped from V and 1 base from J, the junction kept 9 bases outside the gene matches. This CDR3 is CASSLTGTGTRSGNTIYF. CDR3 coding DNA: TGCGCCAGCAGCTTGACCGGGACAGGGACGAGGTCTGGAAACACCATATATTTT.

The rearrangement links TRBV20-1 to TRBJ2-3; D might be TRBD2 (5 bases). CDR3 length equals 10 residues. V was trimmed by 6 bases and J by 6 bases, leaving 7 bases between them. CDR1 is DFQATT, CDR2 SNEGSKA, per germline (reference sequence). The CDR3 loop is CSAVADTQYF. CDR3 DNA sequence: TGCAGTGCCGTAGCGGATACGCAGTATTTT.

Comment on this clone: Other nucleotide sequences in the sample specify the same CDR3. The V call is TRBV19, the J call TRBJ1-2; the match to TRBD1 covers 10 bases. The CDR3 is 14 amino acids. Trimming removed 3 bases from V and 5 bases from J; junction bases left unmatched: 3. Germline V lookup: CDR1 LNHDA, CDR2 SQIVND (reference sequence). The CDR3 nucleotides are TGTGCCAGTAGTATCCGGGACAGGGGATATGGCTACACCTTC. Its translation: CASSIRDRGYGYTF.

This chain uses TRBV9 with TRBJ2-3; tentative D call: TRBD2 (5 bases). The CDR3 has 15 amino acids. V lost 3 bases and J 1 base, leaving 12 bases between the germline ends. Germline CDR1 reads SGDLS; CDR2 reads YYNGEE. The CDR3 bases are TGTGCCAGCAGCGCCTGGGTTAGCGGCACAGATACGCAGTATTTT. This translates into CASSAWVSGTDTQYF.

The V gene is TRBV5-1, the J gene TRBJ1-1; 10 bases match TRBD1. The CDR3 contains 16 residues. V gave up 1 base and J gave up 1 base; unmatched junction bases: 4. From germline, CDR1 is SGHRS and CDR2 YFSETQ. CDR3: CASSLSGQGTNTEAFF. CDR3 sequence (DNA): TGCGCCAGCAGCTTGTCGGGACAGGGGACGAACACTGAAGCTTTCTTT.

V usage is TRBV6-1 and J usage is TRBJ1-5; no clear D. The germline V and J ends were trimmed by 3 bases and 4 bases, with 13 bases remaining between them. Germline CDR1 MNHNS, CDR2 SASEGT. The CDR3 consists of 15 residues. The CDR3 sequence: CASSEDPSGNQPQHF. The CDR3 nucleotides are TGTGCCAGCAGTGAGGACCCTTCGGGGAATCAGCCCCAGCATTTT.

This sequence joins TRBV7-9 and TRBJ1-1, with D hard to call. Germline V lookup: CDR1 SEHNR, CDR2 FQNEAQ (reference sequence). The ends were cut back, 2 bases at V and 6 bases at J, with 10 bases in the middle. The CDR3 is 13 amino acids. For the CDR3, the DNA is TGTGCCAGCAGCTTAATTGAGGGTGCTGAAGCTTTCTTT. Translating it yields CASSLIEGAEAFF.

J is TRBJ1-3 and V is TRBV4-1, with unresolved D. Trimming left V 0 bases short and J 0 bases short, with 12 bases between. Germline V gene lookup returns CDR1 MGHRA and CDR2 YSYEKL. This CDR3 spans 17 amino acids. In DNA, the CDR3 is TGCGCCAGCAGCCAAGATAGGACGGAGAGCTCTGGAAACACCATATATTTT. Amino acids: CASSQDRTESSGNTIYF.

There are a few counts of this clone. This CDR3 reads CASSSYSGTYEQYF. The DNA of the CDR3 is TGTGCCAGCAGTTCCTATAGCGGTACCTACGAGCAGTACTTC. The rearrangement uses TRBV6-5 and TRBJ2-7; a weak D match, TRBD2 (6 bases). CDR3 length: 14 residues. The germline V gene has CDR1 MNHEY and CDR2 SVGAGI. Trimming took 4 bases from V and 2 from J, leaving 12 bases between them.

The J gene is TRBJ1-5, the V gene TRBV19; 9 bases fit TRBD1. The CDR3 covers 17 residues. The germline V gene encodes CDR1 LNHDA and CDR2 SQIVND (reference sequence). Trimming took 3 bases from V and 5 from J; bases not matched to a gene: 11. CDR3 sequence: CASSISANRGLDQPQHF. The CDR3 DNA is TGTGCCAGTAGTATTTCGGCCAACAGGGGGCTGGATCAGCCCCAGCATTTT.

The chain uses TRBV28 and TRBJ1-2; 8 bases agree with TRBD1. V lost 7 bases and J lost 9; bases outside the gene matches: 16. In germline, CDR1 is MDHEN, CDR2 SYDVKM. The CDR3 is 15 residues long. The CDR3 DNA is TGTGCCAGCACCCCGTCGGCAGGGGGCCGCGGAAGCTACACCTTC. This gives the protein CASTPSAGGRGSYTF.

V gene TRBV2 combines with J gene TRBJ2-1; 11 nucleotides align to TRBD2. The germline CDR1 and CDR2 sequences are SNHLY and FYNNEI. The junction had 6 bases not matched to a gene; V was cut back by 2 bases and J by 9 bases. CDR3 length: 15 residues. CDR3 protein: CASSETSGSRLEQFF. The DNA of the CDR3 is TGTGCCAGCAGTGAAACTAGCGGGAGTCGGCTTGAGCAGTTCTTC.

The chain uses TRBV30 and TRBJ1-2; D gene uncertain. Trimming shortened V by 0 bases and J by 2 bases, and 16 bases separated the two germline ends. Germline values: CDR1 GTSNPN, CDR2 SVGIG (reference sequence). The CDR3 runs 16 residues. CDR3 sequence (DNA): TGTGCCTGGAGTGTACTCCGTTCAGGACTGAACTATGGCTACACCTTC. Translated: CAWSVLRSGLNYGYTF.

This chain connects TRBV7-2 to TRBJ1-2; unclear D gene. Germline CDR1 is SGHTA and CDR2 is FQGNSA. Trimming shortened V by 5 bases and J by 8 bases, and 18 bases separated the two germline ends. The CDR3 spans 14 residues. In DNA form, the CDR3 reads TGTGCCAGCAGCCTAGAATCAGGCGCGGGAGGCTACACCTTC. It specifies CASSLESGAGGYTF.